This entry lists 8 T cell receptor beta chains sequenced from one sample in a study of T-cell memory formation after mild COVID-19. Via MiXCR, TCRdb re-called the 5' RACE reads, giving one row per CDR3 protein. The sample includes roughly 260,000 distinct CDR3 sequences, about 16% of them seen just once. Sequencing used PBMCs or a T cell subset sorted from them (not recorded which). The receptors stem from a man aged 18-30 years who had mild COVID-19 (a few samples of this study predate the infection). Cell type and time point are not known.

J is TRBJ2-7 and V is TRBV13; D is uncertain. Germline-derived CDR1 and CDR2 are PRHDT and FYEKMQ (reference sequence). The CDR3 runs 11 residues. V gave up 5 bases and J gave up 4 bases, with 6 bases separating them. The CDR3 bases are TGTGCCAGCAGCCGGGTTTACGAGCAGTACTTC. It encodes CASSRVYEQYF.

In DNA form, the CDR3 reads TGCGCCAGCAGCTTGGAGCGGGGGGGCTCCTACAATGAGCAGTTCTTC. Protein: CASSLERGGSYNEQFF. The J gene is TRBJ2-1, the V gene TRBV5-1; 10 bases fit TRBD2. J gave up 0 bases and V 0 bases, and 0 bases lay outside the gene matches. The CDR3 covers 16 residues. The germline V gene has CDR1 SGHRS and CDR2 YFSETQ.

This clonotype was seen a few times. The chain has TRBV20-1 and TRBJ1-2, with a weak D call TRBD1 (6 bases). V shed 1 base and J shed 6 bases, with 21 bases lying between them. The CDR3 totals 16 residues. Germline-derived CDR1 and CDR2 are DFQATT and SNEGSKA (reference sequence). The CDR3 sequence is CSARAGQSSYRNGYTF. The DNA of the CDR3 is TGCAGTGCTAGAGCTGGACAGAGCTCTTATAGAAATGGCTACACCTTC.

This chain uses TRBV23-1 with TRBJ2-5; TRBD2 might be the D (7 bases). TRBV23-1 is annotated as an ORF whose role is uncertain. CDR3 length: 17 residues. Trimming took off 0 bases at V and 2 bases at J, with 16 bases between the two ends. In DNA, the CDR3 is TGCGCCAGCAGTCAATCGGAGGGGGGGGCAGAGCAAGAGACCCAGTACTTC. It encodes CASSQSEGGAEQETQYF.

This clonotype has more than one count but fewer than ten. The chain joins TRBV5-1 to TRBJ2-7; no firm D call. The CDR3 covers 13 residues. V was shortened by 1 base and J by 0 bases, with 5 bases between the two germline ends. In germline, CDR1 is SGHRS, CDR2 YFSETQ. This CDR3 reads CASSLPDSYEQYF. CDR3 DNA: TGCGCCAGCAGCTTGCCGGACTCCTACGAGCAGTACTTC. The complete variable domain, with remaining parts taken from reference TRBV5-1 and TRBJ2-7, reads KAGVTQTPRYLIKTRGQQVTLSCSPISGHRSVSWYQQTPGQGLQFLFEYFSETQRNKGNFPGRFSGRQFSNSRSEMNVSTLELGDSALYLCASSLPDSYEQYFGPGTRLTVT.

CDR3 nucleotides: TGCAGTGCCCCCCCGGTGGGACAGGGGTTCAGTGGCTACACCTTC. Protein sequence: CSAPPVGQGFSGYTF. The chain joins TRBV20-1 to TRBJ1-2; TRBD1 agrees at 10 bases. Unmatched junction bases numbered 14, after V lost 6 bases and J lost 7 bases. Germline V gives CDR1 DFQATT, CDR2 SNEGSKA (reference sequence). This CDR3 has 15 residues.

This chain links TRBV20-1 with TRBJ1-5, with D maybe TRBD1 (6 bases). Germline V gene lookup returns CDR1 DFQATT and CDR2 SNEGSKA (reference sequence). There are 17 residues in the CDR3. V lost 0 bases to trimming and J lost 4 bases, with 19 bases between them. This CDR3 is CSARDPGAGAGNQPQHF. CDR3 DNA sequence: TGCAGTGCTAGAGACCCTGGGGCGGGGGCAGGGAATCAGCCCCAGCATTTT.

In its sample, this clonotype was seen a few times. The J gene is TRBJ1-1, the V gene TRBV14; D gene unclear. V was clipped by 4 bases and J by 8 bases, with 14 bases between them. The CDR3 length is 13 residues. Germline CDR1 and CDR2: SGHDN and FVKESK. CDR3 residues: CASSPRTDGEAFF. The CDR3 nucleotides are TGTGCCAGCAGCCCGCGGACCGACGGAGAAGCTTTCTTT.